A selection of T cell receptor beta chains follows, all from one sample in a study of T cell responses to AZD1222 COVID-19 vaccine. The repertoire was sequenced with immunoSEQ multiplex PCR; TCRdb's copy has only in-frame clones and lacks some. The sample holds some 150,000 clones; about 89% are singletons and the top ten take 2.5% to 3.5%. Here the sequenced sample was peripheral blood, taken on day 0 of AZD1222 vaccination. These receptors all come from an adult in good health. Both conserved end residues are part of each CDR3. A D gene is named only where the DNA matches it firmly. Clone size is shown for a subset of rows, as once, few, many or a class of expanded clone.

V,size,D,J,CDR3,DNA
TRBV7-9,.,TRBD1,TRBJ2-3,CASSSNWDRGYGRTDTQYF,TGTGCCAGCAGCTCAAACTGGGACAGGGGTTATGGTAGGACAGATACGCAGTATTTT
TRBV7-8,.,.,TRBJ2-7,CASSPWRAYEQYF,TGTGCCAGCAGCCCCTGGAGGGCCTACGAGCAGTACTTC
TRBV6-2/TRBV6-3,.,.,TRBJ1-6,CASSPSLEQINSPLHF,TGTGCCAGCAGTCCATCTCTGGAGCAGATTAATTCACCCCTCCACTTT
TRBV2,.,TRBD1,TRBJ1-1,CASTDRVPFF,TGTGCCAGCACTGACAGGGTACCTTTCTTT
TRBV2,.,.,TRBJ2-5,CASRRDLQETQYF,TGTGCCAGCAGGAGGGACTTACAAGAGACCCAGTACTTC
TRBV5-1,.,.,TRBJ1-2,CASSVEGAGMQGGYTF,TGCGCCAGCAGCGTGGAGGGAGCAGGGATGCAGGGTGGCTACACCTTC
TRBV7-2,few,TRBD1,TRBJ1-5,CASSQGAGGDQPQHF,TGTGCCAGCAGCCAAGGTGCAGGGGGCGATCAGCCCCAGCATTTT
TRBV5-1,.,.,TRBJ1-1,CASSLDRGTEAFF,TGCGCCAGCAGCTTGGATCGGGGGACTGAAGCTTTCTTT
TRBV18,.,TRBD1,TRBJ1-1,CASGNRGSTGTEAFF,TGTGCCAGCGGAAACAGGGGAAGCACTGGGACTGAAGCTTTCTTT
TRBV7-6,once,.,TRBJ1-1,CASSPQGYTEAFF,TGTGCCAGCAGCCCCCAGGGATACACTGAAGCTTTCTTT
TRBV19,.,TRBD2,TRBJ2-3,CASSMWTSGSEYTDTQYF,TGTGCCAGTAGTATGTGGACTAGCGGGAGCGAGTACACAGATACGCAGTATTTT
TRBV6-2/TRBV6-3,.,.,TRBJ1-5,CASSYSGAPQPQHF,TGTGCCAGCAGTTACAGCGGGGCTCCTCAGCCCCAGCATTTT
TRBV11-3,.,.,TRBJ2-4,CASSHLLIAKNIQYF,TGTGCCAGCAGCCATTTGCTTATAGCCAAAAACATTCAGTACTTC
TRBV12-3/TRBV12-4,.,.,TRBJ1-1,CASSVMNTEAFF,TGTGCCAGTTCCGTCATGAACACTGAAGCTTTCTTT
TRBV6-2/TRBV6-3,.,TRBD1,TRBJ2-2,CASIPGQGFNTGELFF,TGTGCCAGCATCCCGGGACAGGGGTTTAACACCGGGGAGCTGTTTTTT
TRBV28,once,TRBD2,TRBJ2-1,CASTLAGGVSNEQFF,TGTGCCAGCACCCTAGCGGGAGGGGTTTCCAATGAGCAGTTCTTC
TRBV28,medium-sized,.,TRBJ1-5,CASQYRGNQPQHF,TGTGCCAGCCAGTATAGAGGCAATCAGCCCCAGCATTTT
TRBV5-1,.,.,TRBJ2-1,CASSPSYHNEQFF,TGCGCCAGCAGCCCGAGTTACCACAATGAGCAGTTCTTC
TRBV4-2,.,.,TRBJ1-4,CASSQDLGTNEKLFF,TGTGCCAGCAGCCAAGATCTGGGGACTAATGAAAAACTGTTTTTT
TRBV19,.,.,TRBJ1-2,CASSPTRDGYYGYTF,TGTGCCAGTAGTCCCACGAGGGACGGATACTATGGCTACACCTTC
TRBV19,.,.,TRBJ1-1,CASSNHNTFEAFF,TGTGCCAGTAGTAATCACAACACTTTTGAAGCTTTCTTT
TRBV6-2/TRBV6-3,.,.,TRBJ2-7,CASSTSGRGVSYEQYF,TGTGCCAGCAGTACCTCCGGCAGGGGCGTCTCCTACGAGCAGTACTTC
TRBV19,.,.,TRBJ1-6,CASSLPGTTYNSPLHF,TGTGCCAGTAGCCTCCCAGGCACCACCTATAATTCACCCCTCCACTTT
TRBV5-5,.,.,TRBJ1-2,CASSYGGRNYGYTF,TGTGCCAGCAGCTACGGGGGGCGTAACTATGGCTACACCTTC
TRBV12-3/TRBV12-4,once,TRBD1,TRBJ2-7,CASSKGTVPEQYF,TGTGCCAGCTCCAAAGGGACAGTGCCCGAGCAGTACTTC
TRBV2,once,TRBD1,TRBJ2-2,CASTLDRGAGELFF,TGTGCCAGCACCTTGGACAGGGGGGCCGGGGAGCTGTTTTTT
TRBV15,.,TRBD2,TRBJ2-3,CATSSLAGGLSTDTQYF,TGTGCCACCAGCAGCCTAGCGGGGGGGCTTAGCACAGATACGCAGTATTTT
TRBV6-5,.,.,TRBJ2-1,CASSPPRFDEQFF,TGTGCCAGCAGTCCTCCGCGGTTCGATGAGCAGTTCTTC
TRBV15,.,TRBD2,TRBJ2-7,CATSRAGGSYEQYF,TGTGCCACCAGCAGAGCGGGAGGGTCCTACGAGCAGTACTTC
TRBV5-4,.,.,TRBJ2-7,CASSGAPVGYEQYF,TGTGCCAGCAGCGGGGCTCCTGTCGGCTACGAGCAGTACTTC
TRBV19,.,.,TRBJ2-2,CASSIRTGELFF,TGTGCCAGTAGTATCCGAACCGGGGAGCTGTTTTTT
TRBV10-3,.,TRBD1,TRBJ2-7,CAIKQTGEAYEQYF,TGTGCCATCAAGCAGACAGGGGAGGCCTACGAGCAGTACTTC
TRBV10-2,.,.,TRBJ2-1,CASSPPPLAGLNEQFF,TGCGCCAGCAGCCCCCCCCCATTGGCTGGATTGAATGAGCAGTTCTTC
TRBV28,.,.,TRBJ1-4,CASSLSGVTNEKLFF,TGTGCCAGCAGTTTATCGGGGGTTACTAATGAAAAACTGTTTTTT
TRBV2,.,TRBD1,TRBJ2-4,CASSVDRGEDHIAKNIQYF,TGTGCCAGCAGTGTTGACAGGGGGGAGGATCATATAGCCAAAAACATTCAGTACTTC
TRBV15,.,TRBD2,TRBJ2-1,CATSRAMTSGSNEQFF,TGTGCCACCAGCAGAGCTATGACTAGCGGGTCGAATGAGCAGTTCTTC
TRBV13,.,.,TRBJ2-5,CASSFSGLEQETQYF,TGTGCCAGCAGCTTTTCCGGCCTTGAACAAGAGACCCAGTACTTC
TRBV28,.,TRBD1,TRBJ2-7,CASSLDGTGSYEQYF,TGTGCCAGCAGTTTAGACGGGACAGGATCCTACGAGCAGTACTTC
TRBV25-1,.,.,TRBJ1-1,CASEINTEAFF,TGTGCCAGCGAGATAAACACTGAAGCTTTCTTT
TRBV6-6,.,.,TRBJ2-3,CASSYDGAKVDTQYF,TGTGCCAGCAGTTACGACGGGGCCAAGGTTGATACGCAGTATTTT
TRBV18,.,TRBD2,TRBJ2-3,CASSGTSVGTDTQYF,TGTGCCAGCTCAGGGACTAGCGTCGGCACAGATACGCAGTATTTT
TRBV13,.,.,TRBJ1-2,CASSLRVRAVWDYGYTF,TGTGCCAGCAGCTTAAGAGTCAGGGCGGTTTGGGACTATGGCTACACCTTC
TRBV4-1,.,.,TRBJ1-1,CASSQDDGLNTEAFF,TGCGCCAGCAGCCAAGACGACGGCCTAAACACTGAAGCTTTCTTT
TRBV5-8,.,TRBD1,TRBJ1-6,CASSWDRYNSPLHF,TGTGCCAGCAGCTGGGACAGGTATAATTCACCCCTCCACTTT
TRBV3-1/TRBV3-2,.,TRBD2,TRBJ2-1,CASSQEPASGLADNEQFF,TGTGCCAGCAGCCAAGAACCGGCCTCCGGACTAGCCGACAATGAGCAGTTCTTC
TRBV18,once,.,TRBJ2-2,CASSLENRGGTGELFF,TGTGCCAGCTCACTCGAGAACAGGGGAGGCACCGGGGAGCTGTTTTTT
TRBV9,.,.,TRBJ2-3,CASRGDGDTQYF,TGTGCCAGCAGGGGGGATGGAGATACGCAGTATTTT
TRBV7-2,.,.,TRBJ2-7,CASSLERAYEQYF,TGTGCCAGCAGCTTAGAACGGGCGTACGAGCAGTACTTC
TRBV4-1,.,.,TRBJ2-3,CASSPQLTDTQYF,TGCGCCAGCAGCCCCCAGCTCACAGATACGCAGTATTTT
TRBV19,few,.,TRBJ1-5,CASTKTQGGNQPQHF,TGTGCCAGTACCAAAACCCAAGGGGGCAATCAGCCCCAGCATTTT
TRBV28,.,.,TRBJ1-2,CASSSTTLGYTF,TGTGCCAGCAGTTCTACCACGCTTGGCTACACCTTC
TRBV3-1/TRBV3-2,few,.,TRBJ2-1,CASSQTLVTEQFF,TGTGCCAGCAGCCAAACACTAGTGACTGAGCAGTTCTTC
TRBV3-1/TRBV3-2,once,.,TRBJ1-3,CASSEGRVRVGNTIYF,TGTGCCAGCAGCGAGGGGAGGGTAAGAGTTGGAAACACCATATATTTT